Included here is one T cell receptor beta chain sequence, with context. Its antigen is currently unknown. The sample comes from a study of PD-1 blockade in classical Hodgkin lymphoma. Across the study: On a schedule of every 2 weeks, patients received nivolumab 3 mg/kg intravenously. Study-level findings and limits: Complete responders entered with baseline diversity on par with newly diagnosed patients, the results showed. At C4D1, TCR diversity had climbed significantly for CD4+ cells, though not for CD8+ cells. Healthy donors were reported to have higher baseline TCR diversity than newly diagnosed patients.

The time point was: cycle 4 day 1 (C4D1), after less than 7 weeks of nivolumab. Following autologous stem cell transplantation, relapse occurred in every patient, and exposure to brentuximab vedotin varied. Method: immunoSEQ multiplex PCR; TCRdb's copy keeps in-frame clones and lacks some. Of roughly 48,000 clones detected, around nine tenths appear once; the ten largest clones hold approximately 6.5%. Germline lookup yields CDR1 SGHVS and CDR2 FQNEAQ. The CDR3 spans 15 residues. V lost 1 base to trimming and J lost 1 base; unmatched junction nucleotides: 3. The sample was peripheral blood mononuclear cells (PBMCs), taken before the fourth cycle of nivolumab. This TCR derives from a human donor with classical Hodgkin lymphoma. The chain joins TRBV7-8 to TRBJ2-7, with TRBD1 matching over 8 bases. The CDR3, as DNA: TGTGCCAGCAGCTTAGGACAGGGGCCGTCCTACGAGCAGTACTTC. Its translation: CASSLGQGPSYEQYF. The variable domain in full, completed from reference TRBV7-8 and TRBJ2-7, reads GAGVSQSPRYKVAKRGQDVALRCDPISGHVSLFWYQQALGQGPEFLTYFQNEAQLDKSGLPSDRFFAERPEGSVSTLKIQRTQQEDSAVYLCASSLGQGPSYEQYFGPGTRLTVT.